These 25 T cell receptor beta chains were all obtained from the same sample, sequenced in a study of blood T cell repertoires in COVID-19. Assay: immunoSEQ multiplex PCR; the TCRdb copy retains only in-frame clones and omits some. Among about 86,000 clones listed, approximately 82% were seen once. What was sequenced was peripheral blood. The origin of the receptors is a woman aged 80 or over with acute or convalescent COVID-19.

This clone was picked up a small number of times. This chain joins TRBV3-1 (or the pseudogene TRBV3-2) and TRBJ1-1; no clear D gene. Deletions cut 4 bases from V and 1 base from J, with 13 bases between. Germline CDR1 is LGHDT and CDR2 is YNNKEL (reference sequence). The CDR3 loop spans 15 amino acids. CDR3 protein: CASSPQRGANTEAFF. The CDR3 DNA sequence: TGTGCCAGCAGCCCGCAGCGGGGAGCGAACACTGAAGCTTTCTTT.

Only one count was recorded for this clone. This rearrangement joins TRBV14 to TRBJ2-7; 8 positions match TRBD1. The germline V gene has CDR1 SGHDN and CDR2 FVKESK. The CDR3 has 15 amino acids. V lost 6 bases to trimming and J lost 3 bases; unmatched junction nucleotides: 10. Here the CDR3 reads CASSRSQGANYEQYF. For the CDR3, the DNA is TGTGCCAGCAGTCGCAGTCAGGGGGCGAACTACGAGCAGTACTTC.

The V call is TRBV5-4, the J call TRBJ1-6, with a possible D match to TRBD1 (6 bases). Trimming removed 0 bases at V and 14 bases at J, with 18 bases between. Looked up from germline, CDR1 is SGHNT and CDR2 is YYREEE (reference sequence). The CDR3 totals 15 residues. The CDR3 coding sequence is TGTGCCAGCAGCTTGGAAAACACAGGGACGGAGGCCCTCCACTTT. It specifies CASSLENTGTEALHF.

The chain couples TRBV14 to TRBJ1-1; D call uncertain. CDR1 is SGHDN and CDR2 is FVKESK in the germline V gene. The V end lost 2 bases, the J end lost 1 base, and 8 bases lay between the germline ends. This CDR3 is 14 amino acids long. The DNA of the CDR3 is TGTGCCAGCAGCCAACAGGTTCAGAACACTGAAGCTTTCTTT. Translating gives CASSQQVQNTEAFF.

The chain couples TRBV10-2 to TRBJ2-1; 9 bases are a match to TRBD2. This CDR3 comprises 13 residues. V was pared by 6 bases and J by 9 bases, with 6 bases of the junction left unmatched. The germline V gene has CDR1 WSHSY and CDR2 SAAADI. The CDR3 bases are TGCGCCAGCAGAGCTAGCGGGGAATTTGAGCAGTTCTTC. Translated: CASRASGEFEQFF.

The chain employs TRBV18 and TRBJ2-1; 7 bases line up with TRBD2. V dropped 1 base and J dropped 8; count of bases not matched to a gene: 2. Per the germline V gene, CDR1 is KGHSH and CDR2 is LQKENI. The CDR3 spans 13 residues. Here the CDR3 DNA reads TGTGCCAGCTCACCACGGGGGGGGGATGAGCAGTTCTTC. Its protein is CASSPRGGDEQFF.

Notes on this clone: This specimen includes other DNA sequences encoding the same CDR3. J is TRBJ1-1 and V is TRBV9; D gene unclear. Germline values: CDR1 SGDLS, CDR2 YYNGEE. V lost 3 bases and J lost 2, with 8 bases in between. CDR3 length equals 13 residues. For the CDR3, the DNA is TGTGCCAGCAGCGGTGGGCTTAACACTGAAGCTTTCTTT. As protein: CASSGGLNTEAFF.

This chain joins TRBV5-5 and TRBJ2-1; 8 nucleotides agree with TRBD2. The CDR3 length is 14 residues. The germline CDR1 and CDR2 sequences are SGHKS and YYEKEE (reference sequence). Germline trimming cut 0 bases from V and 6 bases from J; bases unmatched to any gene: 2. The CDR3 region has the DNA TGTGCCAGCAGCTTGGCGGGGGGGTCCAATGAGCAGTTCTTC. This sequence encodes CASSLAGGSNEQFF.

This clone was detected only once. The gene calls are TRBV2 and TRBJ1-1; 9 bases agree with TRBD1. The CDR3 runs to 11 residues. Germline V gene lookup returns CDR1 SNHLY and CDR2 FYNNEI. CDR3 nucleotides: TGTGCGACAGGGGGGAACACTGAAGCTTTCTTT. It codes for CATGGNTEAFF.

This clone has just a few counts. The CDR3 bases are TGTGCCAGTAGTATCATTGGACAGGGAGGTAGTACGCAGTATTTT. It is translated as CASSIIGQGGSTQYF. The chain has TRBV19 and TRBJ2-3; 8 bases align to TRBD1. In germline, CDR1 is LNHDA, CDR2 SQIVND (reference sequence). V shed 3 bases, J shed 8 bases, and the junction held 10 bases outside the gene matches. CDR3 length equals 15 residues.

CDR3 in DNA: TGTGCCACCAGTGATCCGGGACTAGCGGGAGGGAGTTACAATGAGCAGTTCTTC. This codes for CATSDPGLAGGSYNEQFF. The chain recombines TRBV24-1 with TRBJ2-1; 16 bases map to TRBD2. The J segment lost 4 bases and the V segment lost 3 bases, leaving 5 bases of the junction unmatched. The CDR3 spans 18 residues. CDR1 and CDR2 from the germline V gene are KGHDR and SFDVKD.

V gene TRBV5-5 combines with J gene TRBJ2-3; D gene unclear. There are 13 residues in the CDR3. V was trimmed by 0 bases and J by 6 bases, leaving 8 bases between them. Germline-derived CDR1 and CDR2 are SGHKS and YYEKEE (reference sequence). As DNA, the CDR3 is TGTGCCAGCAGCTTGGGTCTGGCCGATACGCAGTATTTT. Its protein product is CASSLGLADTQYF.

V and J are TRBV9 and TRBJ2-7, with TRBD1 identical over 7 bases. This CDR3 is 12 amino acids long. J lost 4 bases, V lost 7 bases, and 5 bases had no gene match. Germline assignment: CDR1 SGDLS and CDR2 YYNGEE. CDR3 protein: CASGDRAYEQYF. Here the CDR3 DNA reads TGTGCCAGCGGGGACAGAGCGTACGAGCAGTACTTC. The variable domain in full, completed from reference TRBV9 and TRBJ2-7, reads DSGVTQTPKHLITATGQRVTLRCSPRSGDLSVYWYQQSLDQGLQFLIQYYNGEERAKGNILERFSAQQFPDLHSELNLSSLELGDSALYFCASGDRAYEQYFGPGTRLTVT.

The chain has TRBV21-1 and TRBJ2-5; the table's D call, TRBD2, was not checked against the DNA. TRBV21-1 is a listed pseudogene. The CDR3 spans 16 residues. The CDR3 DNA reads TGTGCCAGCAGCAATCAAAACCCGGGACTCCTAGAGACCCAGTACTTC. Translation: CASSNQNPGLLETQYF.

This rearrangement joins TRBV11-2 to TRBJ2-3, with TRBD2 matching 14 bases. V dropped 4 bases and J dropped 5; count of bases not matched to a gene: 5. This CDR3 has 16 residues. CDR1 is SGHAT, CDR2 FQNNGV, per germline. The CDR3 DNA follows: TGTGCCAGCAGCTCGACTAGCGGGGGGGCCGGAGATACGCAGTATTTT. This codes for CASSSTSGGAGDTQYF.

The V gene is TRBV28, the J gene TRBJ1-4; tentative D call: TRBD1 (5 bases). Trimming left V 6 bases short and J 10 bases short, with 15 bases between. The CDR3 sequence is 13 residues long. CDR1 is MDHEN, CDR2 SYDVKM, per germline. The CDR3 here is CASSIEGRGKLFF. DNA of the CDR3: TGTGCCAGCAGCATAGAAGGAAGGGGAAAACTGTTTTTT.

J is TRBJ1-2 and V is TRBV7-8; D unresolved. Germline V gene sequence: CDR1 SGHVS, CDR2 FQNEAQ. Trimming removed 8 bases from V and 1 base from J, with 26 bases in between. The CDR3 length is 18 residues. Written as DNA, the CDR3 is TGTGCCAGCTCCTCGTCTGGCCTTCCAGGAAAAGTTAACTATGGCTACACCTTC. Translating gives CASSSSGLPGKVNYGYTF. The full variable domain, in which reference TRBV7-8 and TRBJ1-2 provide the parts outside the CDR3, is GAGVSQSPRYKVAKRGQDVALRCDPISGHVSLFWYQQALGQGPEFLTYFQNEAQLDKSGLPSDRFFAERPEGSVSTLKIQRTQQEDSAVYLCASSSSGLPGKVNYGYTFGSGTRLTVV.

This chain links TRBV11-1 with TRBJ2-5, with 7 bases aligning to TRBD1. V was clipped by 0 bases and J by 4 bases; unmatched bases: 2. The CDR3 has 14 amino acids. Germline-derived CDR1 and CDR2 are SGHAT and FQDESV (reference sequence). CDR3 in DNA: TGTGCCAGCAGCTTAGCACAGGGGAGAGAGACCCAGTACTTC. The encoded protein is CASSLAQGRETQYF.

This chain connects TRBV4-1 to TRBJ2-5; tentatively, D is TRBD1 (6 bases). The germline V gene has CDR1 MGHRA and CDR2 YSYEKL. V gave up 0 bases and J gave up 4 bases, with 12 bases separating them. The CDR3 has 15 residues. The CDR3 region has the DNA TGCGCCAGCAGCCAAGATAATGGGGGCGGAGAGACCCAGTACTTC. Translating gives CASSQDNGGGETQYF.

This chain links TRBV5-1 with TRBJ2-1, with D perhaps matching TRBD1 (6 bases). CDR1 and CDR2 (germline): SGHRS, YFSETQ. This CDR3 contains 15 residues. Trimming pared 4 bases from V and 0 bases from J, leaving 11 bases between. The CDR3 DNA reads as TGCGCCAGCAGCCAAGGGGGAAGCTCCTACAATGAGCAGTTCTTC. Translated, it gives CASSQGGSSYNEQFF.

This clone is a singleton in its sample. The gene calls are TRBV9 and TRBJ1-2; D remains unclear. V was clipped by 4 bases and J by 3 bases, with 10 bases between them. Per the germline V gene, CDR1 is SGDLS and CDR2 is YYNGEE. This CDR3 has 13 amino acids. The CDR3 protein is CASSPHRDYGYTF. The CDR3 bases are TGTGCCAGCAGCCCGCACAGAGACTATGGCTACACCTTC.

The chain uses TRBV27 and TRBJ2-2; D uncertain. V was cut by 6 bases and J by 6 bases, with 5 bases left in between. In germline, CDR1 is MNHEY, CDR2 SMNVEV (reference sequence). The length of the CDR3 is 11 residues. The CDR3 region is CASRGAGELFF. The CDR3 coding sequence is TGTGCCAGCAGGGGCGCCGGGGAGCTGTTTTTT.

CDR3 nucleotide sequence: TGTGCCAGCAGCTTGGCTAGTGCGACCCAGTACTTC. This sequence encodes CASSLASATQYF. The genes are TRBV5-4 and TRBJ2-5; D gene ambiguous. The CDR3 contains 12 residues. The V and J ends lost 0 bases and 7 bases respectively, with 7 bases between them. CDR1 is SGHNT, CDR2 YYREEE, per germline (reference sequence).

This clone occurred a few times. This chain connects TRBV7-8 to TRBJ2-3; D ambiguous. Per the germline V gene, CDR1 is SGHVS and CDR2 is FQNEAQ. V lost 3 bases, J lost 6 bases, and 4 bases lay in between. The CDR3 spans 11 residues. As DNA, the CDR3 is TGTGCCAGCAGCTTTTCGGATACGCAGTATTTT. This codes for CASSFSDTQYF.

In its sample, this clone was seen a few times. The V and J genes are TRBV5-1 and TRBJ2-7, with D unclear. Germline V gene data show CDR1 as SGHRS and CDR2 as YFSETQ. Deletions cut 3 bases from V and 3 bases from J, with 10 bases between. The CDR3 loop spans 13 amino acids. CDR3 sequence reads: CASSSPAGYEQYF. The CDR3 bases are TGCGCCAGCAGCTCCCCGGCAGGCTACGAGCAGTACTTC. Full variable domain (rest looked up from reference TRBV5-1 and TRBJ2-7): KAGVTQTPRYLIKTRGQQVTLSCSPISGHRSVSWYQQTPGQGLQFLFEYFSETQRNKGNFPGRFSGRQFSNSRSEMNVSTLELGDSALYLCASSSPAGYEQYFGPGTRLTVT.